By frequency in the sample, the clone carrying this TCR beta chain is medium-sized. TCRdb re-called the RT-PCR reads with MiXCR, one entry per CDR3 protein. The sample contains 2,000 to 3,000 distinct CDR3 sequences, approximately 11% of which appear only once. These data are taken from a study of immune reconstitution after stem cell transplant in scleroderma. The CDR3 spans 17 residues. Trimming removed 3 bases at V and 6 bases at J, with 23 bases between. Germline assignment: CDR1 DFQATT and CDR2 SNEGSKA (reference sequence). This sample was gathered before or after autologous hematopoietic stem cell transplantation (not recorded which). The origin of this receptor is a female donor with systemic sclerosis. J is TRBJ1-4 and V is TRBV20-1, with TRBD1 as a possible D gene (5 bases). The chain's CDR3 is CSARARTGTVGYEKLFF. The CDR3, as DNA: TGCAGTGCTAGGGCCCGCACCGGGACCGTGGGTTATGAAAAACTGTTTTTT.